Below, 27 T cell receptor beta chains from the same sample are listed, as sequenced in a study of control samples from healthy donors and cancer patients. Sequencing used immunoSEQ multiplex PCR; TCRdb keeps in-frame clones, though not all of them. The sample contains about 140,000 clones, 89% of which appear only once. The sequenced sample was blood. These receptors were obtained from a man younger than 40 in good health.

This clone has just a few counts. The V gene is TRBV5-8, the J gene TRBJ2-7; D unresolved. The CDR3 spans 14 residues. Germline V gene data show CDR1 as SGHTS and CDR2 as YDEGEE. The CDR3 nucleotides read TGTGACAACGTGTGCCGGAAGACCTCCTACGAGCAGTACTTC. Translated, it gives CDNVCRKTSYEQYF.

Only one count was recorded for this clone. The rearrangement links TRBV5-1 to TRBJ1-2; no firm D call. The CDR3 sequence is 13 residues long. CDR1 SGHRS and CDR2 YFSETQ come from the germline V gene. Between the trimmed V and J ends, which lost 0 bases and 6 bases, there was a span of 9 bases. The CDR3 coding sequence is TGCGCCAGCAGCTTGGGGGTTGGGGATGGCTACACCTTC. Amino acid sequence: CASSLGVGDGYTF.

The chain has TRBV5-5 and TRBJ2-7; D gene uncertain. The V gene lost 4 bases and the J gene lost 4 bases, with 12 bases spanning the gap. Germline CDR1 and CDR2: SGHKS and YYEKEE (reference sequence). This CDR3 is 13 amino acids long. The DNA for the CDR3 is TGTGCCAGCAGCCTTCCCCTCACATACGAGCAGTACTTC. Protein product: CASSLPLTYEQYF.

With regard to this clone: The CDR3 ends on some other residue instead of the conserved phenylalanine or tryptophan, so this is likely a read error. No DNA is shown, since the ends of the CDR3 on it are uncertain; the CDR3 is the one TCRdb lists. The chain is built from TRBV6-1 and TRBJ2-7; the DNA was not compared with TRBD2, the D call given in the table. Germline V gene data show CDR1 as MNHNS and CDR2 as SASEGT. The CDR3 extends over 13 residues, inclusive of both ends. This chain's CDR3 is CASSEGESGRPLP.

The V call is TRBV27, the J call TRBJ2-7; the match to TRBD2 covers 7 bases. J gave up 1 base and V 8 bases, and 5 bases lay outside the gene matches. CDR1 is MNHEY and CDR2 is SMNVEV in the germline V gene (reference sequence). The CDR3 runs 13 residues. CDR3 amino acids: CASGASGSYEQYF. The DNA of the CDR3 is TGTGCCAGCGGGGCTAGCGGTTCCTACGAGCAGTACTTC.

V is TRBV7-2 and J is TRBJ2-5; TRBD2 agrees at 9 bases. This CDR3 comprises 19 residues. The V segment lost 4 bases and the J segment 1 base; nucleotides outside the gene matches: 16. CDR1 is SGHTA and CDR2 is FQGNSA in the germline V gene. CDR3 protein: CASSSGPAREGLRQETQYF. In DNA, the CDR3 is TGTGCCAGCAGCTCCGGCCCTGCGCGGGAGGGCCTTCGCCAAGAGACCCAGTACTTC.

This clone was observed a few times. The chain joins TRBV5-6 to TRBJ2-5, with D unresolved. CDR1 SGHDT and CDR2 YYEEEE come from the germline V gene. The V gene lost 4 bases and the J gene lost 4 bases, with 5 bases spanning the gap. The CDR3 is 11 amino acids. DNA of the CDR3: TGTGCCAGCAGCAACCGAGAGACCCAGTACTTC. This translates into CASSNRETQYF.

This chain uses TRBV10-3 with TRBJ1-6; D is possibly TRBD1 (5 bases). The germline gives CDR1 ENHRY, CDR2 SYGVKD. This CDR3 spans 14 amino acids. The ends were cut back, 10 bases at V and 2 bases at J, with 12 bases in the middle. CDR3 DNA: TGTGCCACCAGGGAGTTGGCCTATAATTCACCCCTCCACTTT. Translated: CATRELAYNSPLHF.

This clone was counted only a few times. The rearrangement links TRBV6-2 or TRBV6-3 to TRBJ2-7; D is ambiguous. Trimming pared 4 bases from V and 3 bases from J, leaving 4 bases between. The CDR3 runs 11 residues. The germline V gene encodes CDR1 MNHEY and CDR2 SVGEGT. The chain's CDR3 is CASSSHYEQYF. The DNA for the CDR3 is TGTGCCAGCAGTTCCCACTACGAGCAGTACTTC.

This chain links TRBV6-5 with TRBJ1-4; D possibly corresponds to TRBD1 (6 bases). Per the germline V gene, CDR1 is MNHEY and CDR2 is SVGAGI. The CDR3 has 13 amino acids. Between the trimmed V and J ends, which lost 7 bases and 7 bases, there was a span of 13 bases. CDR3 nucleotides: TGTGCCAGCACCCGGGGAGGGGGTGAAAAACTGTTTTTT. Its translation: CASTRGGGEKLFF.

This rearrangement joins TRBV18 to TRBJ2-7; D not resolved. V was trimmed by 2 bases and J by 5 bases, leaving 10 bases between them. There are 13 residues in the CDR3. Looked up from germline, CDR1 is KGHSH and CDR2 is LQKENI. The CDR3 DNA sequence: TGTGCCAGCTCACCAATGAGGTTCGACGAGCAGTACTTC. It specifies CASSPMRFDEQYF.

This clone appeared once. The rearrangement joins TRBV5-6 to TRBJ2-7; D is perhaps TRBD1 (6 bases). Germline lookup yields CDR1 SGHDT and CDR2 YYEEEE. V lost 3 bases to trimming and J lost 0 bases, with 10 bases between them. The CDR3 covers 14 residues. CDR3 residues: CASSWGTRSYEQYF. The CDR3 DNA is TGTGCCAGCAGCTGGGGGACACGCTCCTACGAGCAGTACTTC.

The rearrangement uses TRBV7-8 and TRBJ2-7; 13 nucleotides match TRBD2. V gave up 1 base and J gave up 7 bases; unmatched junction bases: 7. Germline V CDR1 and CDR2: SGHVS, FQNEAQ. The CDR3 is made up of 16 amino acids. The CDR3 DNA reads as TGTGCCAGCAGCTTAGAGACTAGCGGGAGGTCGCGGGAGCAGTACTTC. As protein: CASSLETSGRSREQYF.

V usage is TRBV19 and J usage is TRBJ2-7; 10 bases match TRBD2. J was trimmed by 4 bases and V by 6 bases; bases with no gene match: 6. The CDR3 consists of 14 residues. Germline V CDR1 and CDR2: LNHDA, SQIVND (reference sequence). The CDR3 region has the DNA TGTGCCAGTAGCGCTAGCGGGAGTATATACGAGCAGTACTTC. This sequence encodes CASSASGSIYEQYF.

The chain recombines TRBV5-4 with TRBJ1-1; unclear D gene. Germline assignment: CDR1 SGHNT and CDR2 YYREEE (reference sequence). The V end was cut by 1 base, the J end by 1 base, with 11 bases between. This CDR3 is 15 amino acids long. The CDR3 is CASSLSLVGNTEAFF. In nucleotides, the CDR3 is TGTGCCAGCAGCTTGTCTTTGGTAGGGAACACTGAAGCTTTCTTT.

The chain uses TRBV7-9 and TRBJ1-4, with 8 bases that match TRBD1. Germline values: CDR1 SEHNR, CDR2 FQNEAQ (reference sequence). The CDR3 totals 15 residues. Trimming removed 5 bases from V and 3 bases from J; junction bases left unmatched: 5. CDR3 nucleotides: TGTGCCAGCAGCGGATGGACAGGGTCTAATGAAAAACTGTTTTTT. It codes for CASSGWTGSNEKLFF. Supplemented by reference TRBV7-9 and TRBJ1-4, the full variable domain reads DTGVSQNPRHKITKRGQNVTFRCDPISEHNRLYWYRQTLGQGPEFLTYFQNEAQLEKSRLLSDRFSAERPKGSFSTLEIQRTEQGDSAMYLCASSGWTGSNEKLFFGSGTQLSVL.

This clone was seen a single time. This rearrangement joins TRBV7-2 to TRBJ2-2; D is unclear. Per germline, CDR1 SGHTA and CDR2 FQGNSA. Trimming removed 1 base from V and 7 bases from J, with 13 bases in between. The CDR3 covers 15 residues. CDR3 nucleotides: TGTGCCAGCAGCTTAGTTGGCGTACCCGACGGGGAGCTGTTTTTT. Amino acid sequence: CASSLVGVPDGELFF.

V gene TRBV18 combines with J gene TRBJ2-3, with D unresolved. Trimming removed 2 bases from V and 4 bases from J, with 10 bases in between. Germline CDR1 reads KGHSH; CDR2 reads LQKENI. The CDR3 runs 14 residues. Written as DNA, the CDR3 is TGTGCCAGCTCACCATTCCGGCAGGCAGATACGCAGTATTTT. Encoded protein: CASSPFRQADTQYF.

The chain recombines TRBV4-3 with TRBJ1-1, with unresolved D. Deletions cut 0 bases from V and 10 bases from J, with 12 bases between. Germline assignment: CDR1 LGHNA and CDR2 YSLEER. CDR3 length: 13 amino acids. CDR3: CASSQDYGGRAFF. The CDR3 nucleotides read TGCGCCAGCAGCCAAGATTACGGCGGTCGAGCTTTCTTT.

The V and J genes are TRBV5-4 and TRBJ2-6, with D maybe TRBD1 (5 bases). V lost 4 bases and J lost 2, with 10 bases in between. Germline lookup yields CDR1 SGHNT and CDR2 YYREEE (reference sequence). This CDR3 region has 15 residues. The CDR3 bases are TGTGCCAGCAGCGTACGACAGCCTGGGGCCAACGTCCTGACTTTC. It is translated as CASSVRQPGANVLTF. The entire variable domain, with the rest obtained from reference TRBV5-4 and TRBJ2-6, is as follows: ETGVTQSPTHLIKTRGQQVTLRCSSQSGHNTVSWYQQALGQGPQFIFQYYREEENGRGNFPPRFSGLQFPNYSSELNVNALELDDSALYLCASSVRQPGANVLTFGAGSRLTVL.

This clone was recorded only once. The genes are TRBV9 and TRBJ2-3, with D perhaps given as TRBD1 or TRBD2 (6 bases each). Germline CDR1 reads SGDLS; CDR2 reads YYNGEE. The V end lost 7 bases, the J end lost 1 base, and 13 bases lay between the germline ends. This CDR3 has 14 amino acids. In DNA form, the CDR3 reads TGTGCCAGCGGGGGGCGGGAACGCACAGATACGCAGTATTTT. It is translated as CASGGRERTDTQYF. The complete variable domain, with remaining parts taken from reference TRBV9 and TRBJ2-3, reads DSGVTQTPKHLITATGQRVTLRCSPRSGDLSVYWYQQSLDQGLQFLIQYYNGEERAKGNILERFSAQQFPDLHSELNLSSLELGDSALYFCASGGRERTDTQYFGPGTRLTVL.

The CDR3 sequence is CASSFLDSREAFF. CDR3 DNA sequence: TGTGCCAGCAGCTTTCTAGACAGCCGTGAAGCTTTCTTT. The rearrangement uses TRBV3-1 (or the pseudogene TRBV3-2) and TRBJ1-1, with D possibly being TRBD1 (5 bases). The germline gives CDR1 LGHDT, CDR2 YNNKEL (reference sequence). The length of the CDR3 is 13 residues. Trimming removed 5 bases at V and 7 bases at J, with 14 bases between.

V and J are TRBV9 and TRBJ2-1; 12 nucleotides line up with TRBD2. V lost 5 bases and J lost 10; bases outside the gene matches: 7. CDR1 and CDR2 (germline): SGDLS, YYNGEE. The CDR3 sequence is 14 residues long. CDR3 region: CASSPRLAGVEQFF. The CDR3 nucleotides are TGTGCCAGCAGTCCTCGACTAGCGGGAGTCGAGCAGTTCTTC.

The CDR3 spells CATGPENTEAFF. The CDR3 DNA follows: TGTGCCACCGGGCCGGAGAACACTGAAGCTTTCTTT. The rearrangement joins TRBV15 to TRBJ1-1; D uncertain. The germline CDR1 and CDR2 sequences are LNHNV and YYDKDF (reference sequence). Trimming left V 8 bases short and J 1 base short, with 8 bases between. CDR3 size: 12 residues.

The chain is built from TRBV24-1 and TRBJ2-5; TRBD1 aligns across 9 bases. The CDR3 spans 17 residues. V trimming: 3 bases; J trimming: 5 bases; junction bases outside the gene matches: 12. Germline CDR1 is KGHDR and CDR2 is SFDVKD. CDR3 amino acids: CATSDRRDRAQVETQYF. The DNA of the CDR3 is TGTGCCACCAGTGATCGCCGGGACAGGGCTCAAGTGGAGACCCAGTACTTC.

The V gene is TRBV5-1, the J gene TRBJ2-6; perhaps TRBD2 as D (5 bases). The CDR3 totals 18 residues. Between the trimmed V and J ends, which lost 0 bases and 0 bases, there was a span of 13 bases. In germline, CDR1 is SGHRS, CDR2 YFSETQ. CDR3 sequence: CASSLAGVPISGANVLTF. CDR3 DNA sequence: TGCGCCAGCAGCTTGGCCGGGGTTCCGATCTCTGGGGCCAACGTCCTGACTTTC.

DNA of the CDR3: TGTGCCAGCAGTGAAGCGGTCTGGGGAGCCCAGCATTTT. Its translation: CASSEAVWGAQHF. This rearrangement joins TRBV2 to TRBJ1-5; D is undetermined. The V gene's germline CDR1 is SNHLY and CDR2 FYNNEI. V was shortened by 0 bases and J by 11 bases, with 11 bases between the two germline ends. This CDR3 is built from 13 residues.